The 23 T cell receptor beta chains presented below share a single source sample, sequenced in a study of cytomegalovirus exposure and HLA in healthy donors. PCR amplification relied on 60 Vbeta primers (plus 13 Jbeta primers). TCRdb's table, derived via immunoSEQ multiplex PCR, lists solely in-frame clones and lacks some. The sample carries some 160,000 clones, approximately 78% recorded once. The specimen sequenced was PBMCs. The source is a male donor in good health and CMV-seronegative.

This rearrangement joins TRBV15 to TRBJ2-6; D is perhaps TRBD2 (6 bases). CDR1 is LNHNV, CDR2 YYDKDF, per germline (reference sequence). This CDR3 region has 19 residues. Trimming stripped 1 base from V and 0 bases from J, with 16 bases between. CDR3 nucleotide sequence: TGTGCCACCAGCAGAGGGTTTGGGGGACTGGACTCTGGGGCCAACGTCCTGACTTTC. It yields the protein CATSRGFGGLDSGANVLTF. The full variable domain, with the rest looked up from reference TRBV15 and TRBJ2-6, is DAMVIQNPRYQVTQFGKPVTLSCSQTLNHNVMYWYQQKSSQAPKLLFHYYDKDFNNEADTPDNFQSRRPNTSFCFLDIRSPGLGDTAMYLCATSRGFGGLDSGANVLTFGAGSRLTVL.

The chain couples TRBV19 to TRBJ1-4; 7 bases map to TRBD1. The CDR3 is made up of 18 amino acids. With 1 base clipped from V and 1 base from J, the junction kept 9 bases outside the gene matches. From germline, CDR1 is LNHDA and CDR2 SQIVND (reference sequence). This chain's CDR3 is CASSIVATGYGTNEKLFF. The CDR3, as DNA: TGTGCCAGTAGTATAGTCGCGACAGGGTATGGAACTAATGAAAAACTGTTTTTT.

The chain carries TRBV7-6 and TRBJ2-3, with no clear D. Trimming left V 5 bases short and J 5 bases short, with 8 bases between. The germline gives CDR1 SGHVS, CDR2 FNYEAQ. The CDR3 is made up of 12 amino acids. CDR3: CASSPSRDTQYF. CDR3 nucleotides: TGTGCCAGCAGCCCAAGTAGAGATACGCAGTATTTT.

This rearrangement joins TRBV27 to TRBJ2-7, with TRBD2 matching 7 bases. The germline gives CDR1 MNHEY, CDR2 SMNVEV (reference sequence). Germline trimming cut 7 bases from V and 5 bases from J; bases unmatched to any gene: 8. The CDR3 has 13 amino acids. The CDR3 loop reads CASKRTGGHEQYF. CDR3 nucleotides: TGTGCCAGCAAGAGAACGGGAGGTCACGAGCAGTACTTC.

J is TRBJ1-1 and V is TRBV5-8, with 7 bases that match TRBD1. Germline-derived CDR1 and CDR2 are SGHTS and YDEGEE. The CDR3 has 13 residues. V was pared by 5 bases and J by 8 bases, with 9 bases of the junction left unmatched. The CDR3 DNA sequence: TGTGCCAGCAGACGGACAGGCTATAGAGAAGCTTTCTTT. Its protein product is CASRRTGYREAFF.

This chain links TRBV7-3 with TRBJ2-1; 10 nucleotides line up with TRBD2. The CDR3 spans 16 residues. CDR1 and CDR2 from the germline V gene are SGHTA and FQGTGA. The J segment lost 1 base and the V segment lost 5 bases, leaving 5 bases of the junction unmatched. CDR3 sequence reads: CASSPSGGTSYNEQFF. CDR3 in DNA: TGTGCCAGCAGCCCTAGCGGGGGTACATCCTACAATGAGCAGTTCTTC.

This clone is a singleton in its sample. This rearrangement joins TRBV5-1 to TRBJ2-2, with 14 bases that match TRBD2. V shed 7 bases, J shed 4 bases, and the junction held 3 bases outside the gene matches. The CDR3 is 15 residues long. Germline V gives CDR1 SGHRS, CDR2 YFSETQ. The CDR3 protein is CASGTSGRVTGELFF. Written as DNA, the CDR3 is TGCGCCAGCGGGACTAGCGGGAGAGTCACCGGGGAGCTGTTTTTT.

The V and J genes are TRBV7-9 and TRBJ2-2; 14 bases fit TRBD2. The CDR3 has 15 residues. Germline V CDR1 and CDR2: SEHNR, FQNEAQ (reference sequence). The V and J ends lost 11 bases and 3 bases, in that order; junction bases with no gene match: 5. CDR3: CAGGTSGRDTGELFF. CDR3 DNA sequence: TGTGCCGGGGGGACTAGCGGGAGAGACACCGGGGAGCTGTTTTTT.

The chain joins TRBV4-3 to TRBJ1-4, with a tentative D call TRBD1 (5 bases). This CDR3 has 15 residues. Trimming took off 1 base at V and 0 bases at J, with 6 bases between the two ends. The germline CDR1 and CDR2 sequences are LGHNA and YSLEER. CDR3 nucleotide sequence: TGCGCCAGCAGCCAAGTGGGGCCAACTAATGAAAAACTGTTTTTT. Its translation is CASSQVGPTNEKLFF.

The V and J genes are TRBV5-8 and TRBJ2-7; no clear D. Germline V gene sequence: CDR1 SGHTS, CDR2 YDEGEE. Trimming stripped 4 bases from V and 4 bases from J, with 6 bases between. The CDR3 loop spans 11 amino acids. CDR3 DNA sequence: TGTGCCAGCAGCGTCAGGTACGAGCAGTACTTC. Protein: CASSVRYEQYF.

V and J are TRBV4-3 and TRBJ1-2; maybe TRBD1 (6 bases). With 0 bases removed from V and 2 bases from J, the gap between germline ends came to 7 bases. The CDR3 runs to 14 residues. In germline, CDR1 is LGHNA, CDR2 YSLEER. Here the CDR3 DNA reads TGCGCCAGCAGCCAAGATACAGGGAACTATGGCTACACCTTC. It is translated as CASSQDTGNYGYTF.

This clone was counted once. Written as DNA, the CDR3 is TGTGCCAGCAGCCTACGGAGCAATCAGCCCCAGCATTTT. Amino acids: CASSLRSNQPQHF. The chain combines TRBV7-2 with TRBJ1-5; D not certain. Per germline, CDR1 SGHTA and CDR2 FQGNSA. Deletions cut 5 bases from V and 1 base from J, with 6 bases between. The CDR3 is 13 residues long. The full variable domain, in which reference TRBV7-2 and TRBJ1-5 provide the parts outside the CDR3, is GAGVSQSPSNKVTEKGKDVELRCDPISGHTALYWYRQSLGQGLEFLIYFQGNSAPDKSGLPSDRFSAERTGGSVSTLTIQRTQQEDSAVYLCASSLRSNQPQHFGDGTRLSIL.

This chain links TRBV5-4 with TRBJ2-1, with 7 positions matching TRBD1. This CDR3 is 15 amino acids long. V lost 1 base and J lost 5; bases outside the gene matches: 6. The germline CDR1 and CDR2 sequences are SGHNT and YYREEE (reference sequence). In DNA form, the CDR3 reads TGTGCCAGCAGCTTGTCCGGGACAGTAGACAATGAGCAGTTCTTC. It codes for CASSLSGTVDNEQFF.

The chain recombines TRBV15 with TRBJ2-5; TRBD2 matches 12 bases. The DNA end is more similar to TRBJ2-7, so the J call may be wrong. From germline, CDR1 is LNHNV and CDR2 YYDKDF (reference sequence). The CDR3 totals 15 residues. The CDR3: CATSRTSGGPYEQYF. CDR3 nucleotides: TGTGCCACCAGCAGAACTAGCGGGGGGCCCTACGAGCAGTACTTC.

The rearrangement joins TRBV7-9 to TRBJ1-1; D possibly corresponds to TRBD1 (6 bases). Trimming took off 10 bases at V and 3 bases at J, with 15 bases between the two ends. This CDR3 region has 13 residues. CDR1 is SEHNR, CDR2 FQNEAQ, per germline (reference sequence). CDR3 in amino acids: CATQTGAYTEAFF. DNA of the CDR3: TGTGCCACCCAGACAGGAGCATACACTGAAGCTTTCTTT.

The rearrangement links TRBV5-1 to TRBJ2-3; TRBD2 agrees at 7 bases. Germline CDR1 is SGHRS and CDR2 is YFSETQ. V gave up 4 bases and J gave up 3 bases; unmatched junction bases: 17. The CDR3 consists of 18 residues. The CDR3 bases are TGCGCCAGCAGCCTGGGAGGTCGACTAGCTCAGAGTACAGATACGCAGTATTTT. This sequence encodes CASSLGGRLAQSTDTQYF.

The chain recombines TRBV5-8 with TRBJ1-5, with 7 bases aligning to TRBD1. V was clipped by 4 bases and J by 4 bases; unmatched bases: 8. The CDR3 totals 15 residues. CDR1 and CDR2 from the germline V gene are SGHTS and YDEGEE. CDR3 sequence reads: CASSTRQGANQPQHF. The DNA for the CDR3 is TGTGCCAGCAGCACCCGACAGGGAGCGAATCAGCCCCAGCATTTT.

The chain carries TRBV5-1 and TRBJ2-3; 15 bases are a match to TRBD2. Germline V gene lookup returns CDR1 SGHRS and CDR2 YFSETQ. Germline trimming cut 0 bases from V and 1 base from J; bases unmatched to any gene: 6. The length of the CDR3 is 19 residues. CDR3 bases: TGCGCCAGCAGCTTGGGGACTAGCGGGGGGGCCGGAGGCACAGATACGCAGTATTTT. It specifies CASSLGTSGGAGGTDTQYF.

The chain joins TRBV28 to TRBJ2-7, with a weak D call TRBD2 (5 bases). Trimming shortened V by 6 bases and J by 7 bases, and 13 bases separated the two germline ends. There are 12 residues in the CDR3. Looked up from germline, CDR1 is MDHEN and CDR2 is SYDVKM. This chain's CDR3 is CASSRTLREQYF. DNA of the CDR3: TGTGCCAGCAGCCGGACTCTGAGGGAGCAGTACTTC.

The rearrangement uses TRBV7-8 and TRBJ2-1; 11 nucleotides line up with TRBD2. The CDR3 is made up of 18 amino acids. The germline V gene encodes CDR1 SGHVS and CDR2 FQNEAQ. V dropped 5 bases and J dropped 7; count of bases not matched to a gene: 16. This CDR3 reads CASSPRPILAGVGNEQFF. In DNA form, the CDR3 reads TGTGCCAGCAGCCCTAGGCCCATACTAGCGGGAGTGGGAAATGAGCAGTTCTTC. Full variable domain (rest looked up from reference TRBV7-8 and TRBJ2-1): GAGVSQSPRYKVAKRGQDVALRCDPISGHVSLFWYQQALGQGPEFLTYFQNEAQLDKSGLPSDRFFAERPEGSVSTLKIQRTQQEDSAVYLCASSPRPILAGVGNEQFFGPGTRLTVL.

The V call is TRBV6-1, the J call TRBJ2-1; TRBD2 agrees at 8 bases. The CDR3 sequence is 14 residues long. Germline CDR1 reads MNHNS; CDR2 reads SASEGT. V gave up 4 bases and J gave up 7 bases; unmatched junction bases: 6. The CDR3 loop is CASSGTSKVNEQFF. The CDR3, as DNA: TGTGCCAGCAGTGGGACTAGCAAAGTGAATGAGCAGTTCTTC.

This chain joins TRBV7-9 and TRBJ2-3; D is unresolved. Germline V gives CDR1 SEHNR, CDR2 FQNEAQ (reference sequence). The CDR3 sequence is 13 residues long. Deletions cut 2 bases from V and 3 bases from J, with 6 bases between. The DNA of the CDR3 is TGTGCCAGCAGCTTAATGACAACAGATACGCAGTATTTT. Amino acids: CASSLMTTDTQYF.

CDR3 sequence: CASSDYRGGGSGYGYTF. The CDR3 coding sequence is TGCGCCAGCAGTGACTACAGGGGTGGGGGTTCTGGGTATGGCTACACCTTC. This chain links TRBV10-2 with TRBJ1-2, with 7 bases identical to TRBD1. The ends lost 3 bases at V and 5 bases at J; junction bases unmatched: 15. Germline loops: CDR1 WSHSY, CDR2 SAAADI. The CDR3 covers 17 residues.